This T cell receptor (beta chain) appears in the sequencing data of a study of T cell responses to AZD1222 COVID-19 vaccine. Germline V gives CDR1 GTSNPN, CDR2 SVGIG (reference sequence). The V end was cut by 5 bases, the J end by 4 bases, with 15 bases between. The CDR3 covers 13 residues. Generated by immunoSEQ multiplex PCR, the TCRdb table keeps only in-frame clones and is missing some. The table shows approximately 50,000 clones, with over 65% occurring only once. This specimen consisted of peripheral blood, obtained on day 0 of AZD1222 vaccination. This chain joins TRBV30 and TRBJ2-7; no clear D gene. This clonotype was obtained from an adult in good health. The CDR3 sequence is CAWSVGKLYEQYF. CDR3 nucleotide sequence: TGTGCCTGGTCGGTAGGGAAATTATACGAGCAGTACTTC. The full variable domain, with the rest looked up from reference TRBV30 and TRBJ2-7, is SQTIHQWPATLVQPVGSPLSLECTVEGTSNPNLYWYRQAAGRGLQLLFYSVGIGQISSEVPQNLSASRPQDRQFILSSKKLLLSDSGFYLCAWSVGKLYEQYFGPGTRLTVT.